A single sample is the source of the 26 T cell receptor beta chains below, sequenced in a study of technical replicates of blood from a few donors. Sequenced by immunoSEQ multiplex PCR; TCRdb stores in-frame clones only, minus some. This table holds under 80,000 clones, more than 85% found once. The specimen sequenced was T cells isolated from PBMCs. The receptors here all came from a human donor in good health. Some clones in this sample may be carry-over from other donors' samples.

V and J are TRBV4-1 and TRBJ2-7; D perhaps matches TRBD1 (5 bases). Germline CDR1 is MGHRA and CDR2 is YSYEKL. This CDR3 spans 16 amino acids. The V and J ends lost 0 bases and 3 bases respectively, with 15 bases between them. The CDR3 here is CASSQDSSGISYEQYF. As DNA, the CDR3 is TGCGCCAGCAGCCAAGATTCGTCAGGGATAAGCTACGAGCAGTACTTC.

CDR3: CASSLRPTGANQPQHF. The CDR3 DNA is TGTGCCAGCAGCTTACGTCCGACAGGGGCCAATCAGCCCCAGCATTTT. The V call is TRBV7-9, the J call TRBJ1-5; the match to TRBD1 covers 8 bases. The CDR3 sequence is 16 residues long. V shed 2 bases, J shed 3 bases, and the junction held 6 bases outside the gene matches. Germline values: CDR1 SEHNR, CDR2 FQNEAQ (reference sequence).

This clone was counted between two and nine times. This chain links TRBV5-4 with TRBJ1-2; TRBD1 matches 10 bases. This CDR3 is built from 14 residues. Germline CDR1 is SGHNT and CDR2 is YYREEE (reference sequence). V was pared by 0 bases and J by 8 bases, with 4 bases of the junction left unmatched. The CDR3 reads CASSLGQGAQGYTF. DNA for the CDR3: TGTGCCAGCAGCTTGGGACAGGGGGCGCAAGGCTACACCTTC.

This clone was seen only once. The V call is TRBV6-5, the J call TRBJ1-2, with 7 bases matching TRBD1. The CDR3 covers 13 residues. CDR1 is MNHEY and CDR2 is SVGAGI in the germline V gene. The trim removed 1 base at V and 8 bases at J, leaving 4 bases unmatched. The CDR3 bases are TGTGCCAGCAGTTACTTACAGGGGCCCGGCTACACCTTC. Protein product: CASSYLQGPGYTF.

There are a few counts of this clone. The rearrangement uses TRBV19 and TRBJ2-1; maybe TRBD2 (5 bases). CDR1 is LNHDA and CDR2 is SQIVND in the germline V gene (reference sequence). Trimming took 5 bases from V and 6 from J, leaving 8 bases between them. This CDR3 has 12 amino acids. The CDR3 loop reads CASSGGLNEQFF. The DNA of the CDR3 is TGTGCCAGTAGTGGAGGACTCAATGAGCAGTTCTTC.

V usage is TRBV28 and J usage is TRBJ2-1, with 13 bases fitting TRBD2. Germline V gene lookup returns CDR1 MDHEN and CDR2 SYDVKM. J was trimmed by 9 bases and V by 3 bases; bases with no gene match: 5. The CDR3 consists of 15 residues. In DNA form, the CDR3 reads TGTGCCAGCAGTTTCCGGACTAGCGGGAGAAGTGAGCAGTTCTTC. Amino acid sequence: CASSFRTSGRSEQFF.

This clone was counted only a few times. This chain connects TRBV4-1 to TRBJ1-5; possibly TRBD1 for D (6 bases). CDR3 length: 15 residues. The V end lost 0 bases, the J end lost 3 bases, and 9 bases lay between the germline ends. CDR1 and CDR2 from the germline V gene are MGHRA and YSYEKL. CDR3 in amino acids: CASSQEQGINQPQHF. The CDR3, as DNA: TGCGCCAGCAGCCAAGAACAGGGCATCAATCAGCCCCAGCATTTT.

The chain is built from TRBV7-6 and TRBJ2-7; 11 positions agree with TRBD2. Looked up from germline, CDR1 is SGHVS and CDR2 is FNYEAQ. V was clipped by 1 base and J by 4 bases; unmatched bases: 6. CDR3 size: 16 residues. The CDR3 DNA reads as TGTGCCAGCAGCTTAGGAATAGCGGGAGGGGGGTACGAGCAGTACTTC. It specifies CASSLGIAGGGYEQYF. Combining the CDR3 with reference TRBV7-6 and TRBJ2-7 gives the whole variable domain GAGVSQSPRYKVTKRGQDVALRCDPISGHVSLYWYRQALGQGPEFLTYFNYEAQQDKSGLPNDRFSAERPEGSISTLTIQRTEQRDSAMYRCASSLGIAGGGYEQYFGPGTRLTVT.

The chain couples TRBV7-9 to TRBJ1-4, with D tentatively TRBD1 (5 bases). Germline V gives CDR1 SEHNR, CDR2 FQNEAQ (reference sequence). Between the trimmed V and J ends, which lost 1 base and 10 bases, there was a span of 13 bases. CDR3 length: 14 residues. The CDR3 region is CASSLGQDIGKLFF. The CDR3 DNA is TGTGCCAGCAGCTTAGGCCAGGACATAGGAAAACTGTTTTTT.

The chain carries TRBV7-8 and TRBJ2-3, with TRBD2 matching 13 bases. Germline lookup yields CDR1 SGHVS and CDR2 FQNEAQ. With 1 base clipped from V and 3 bases from J, the junction kept 1 base outside the gene matches. CDR3 length: 16 residues. Written as DNA, the CDR3 is TGTGCCAGCAGCTTAGGGGGACTAGCGGGAACAGATACGCAGTATTTT. Translated: CASSLGGLAGTDTQYF.

The V gene is TRBV4-1, the J gene TRBJ2-4, with 9 bases aligning to TRBD1. After removal of 2 bases from V and 1 base from J, the junction contained 15 bases not matched to a gene. CDR1 and CDR2 from the germline V gene are MGHRA and YSYEKL. This CDR3 is built from 20 residues. The CDR3 coding sequence is TGCGCCAGCAGCCAAACCCCGGGACAGGGAGAATTCGGGGCCAAAAACATTCAGTACTTC. This sequence encodes CASSQTPGQGEFGAKNIQYF.

The chain joins TRBV7-9 to TRBJ2-7; possibly TRBD1 for D (5 bases). The germline gives CDR1 SEHNR, CDR2 FQNEAQ (reference sequence). The germline V and J ends were trimmed by 5 bases and 3 bases, with 23 bases remaining between them. CDR3 size: 17 residues. CDR3 bases: TGTGCCAGCAGCCACCCCCTCCAGGGTTCGGCCATCTACGAGCAGTACTTC. This codes for CASSHPLQGSAIYEQYF.

V and J are TRBV7-6 and TRBJ2-7, with 7 bases aligning to TRBD1. Germline-derived CDR1 and CDR2 are SGHVS and FNYEAQ. This CDR3 contains 14 residues. V was pared by 3 bases and J by 3 bases, with 5 bases of the junction left unmatched. For the CDR3, the DNA is TGTGCCAGCAGCTTTAGGGACAGCAACTACGAGCAGTACTTC. As protein: CASSFRDSNYEQYF. The whole variable domain, filled in from reference TRBV7-6 and TRBJ2-7, reads GAGVSQSPRYKVTKRGQDVALRCDPISGHVSLYWYRQALGQGPEFLTYFNYEAQQDKSGLPNDRFSAERPEGSISTLTIQRTEQRDSAMYRCASSFRDSNYEQYFGPGTRLTVT.

This rearrangement joins TRBV6-1 to TRBJ2-5, with D tentatively TRBD2 (5 bases). The CDR3 sequence is 14 residues long. CDR1 and CDR2 from the germline V gene are MNHNS and SASEGT. Trimming removed 6 bases at V and 1 base at J, with 12 bases between. The CDR3 DNA is TGTGCCAGCAGACCCTTAGGAGGCCAAGAGACCCAGTACTTC. Residues: CASRPLGGQETQYF.

The V gene is TRBV29-1, the J gene TRBJ2-7; possible D gene TRBD1, 5 bases. The CDR3 runs to 13 residues. The V end lost 4 bases, the J end lost 2 bases, and 12 bases lay between the germline ends. The V gene's germline CDR1 is SQVTM and CDR2 ANQGSEA. The CDR3, as DNA: TGCAGCGTTGGACAGCCGTTTCCCTACGAGCAGTACTTC. As protein: CSVGQPFPYEQYF.

A single count supports this clone. The rearrangement uses TRBV9 and TRBJ1-5; D is possibly TRBD1 (6 bases). V gave up 0 bases and J gave up 2 bases, with 12 bases separating them. The CDR3 is 16 residues long. CDR1 SGDLS and CDR2 YYNGEE come from the germline V gene. CDR3 residues: CASSVDQGNGNQPQHF. The CDR3 nucleotides are TGTGCCAGCAGCGTAGACCAGGGGAACGGCAATCAGCCCCAGCATTTT. Full variable domain (outside the CDR3, taken from reference TRBV9 and TRBJ1-5): DSGVTQTPKHLITATGQRVTLRCSPRSGDLSVYWYQQSLDQGLQFLIQYYNGEERAKGNILERFSAQQFPDLHSELNLSSLELGDSALYFCASSVDQGNGNQPQHFGDGTRLSIL.

The chain recombines TRBV9 with TRBJ1-2, with D possibly matching TRBD1 (6 bases). Germline CDR1 is SGDLS and CDR2 is YYNGEE. With 4 bases removed from V and 8 bases from J, the gap between germline ends came to 9 bases. CDR3 length equals 11 residues. The CDR3 DNA reads TGTGCCAGCAGCCCAGGGACAGGCTACACCTTC. Residues: CASSPGTGYTF.

This chain connects TRBV27 to TRBJ1-2, with D possibly matching TRBD1 (6 bases). Germline values: CDR1 MNHEY, CDR2 SMNVEV (reference sequence). The CDR3 sequence is 15 residues long. V lost 6 bases and J 8 bases, leaving 22 bases between the germline ends. The CDR3 loop is CASSQRGAPSAGYTF. CDR3 in DNA: TGTGCCAGCAGCCAGCGGGGGGCTCCTTCGGCAGGCTACACCTTC.

The chain recombines TRBV30 with TRBJ2-5; a weak D match, TRBD2 (7 bases). The CDR3 totals 16 residues. V gave up 0 bases and J gave up 1 base, with 15 bases separating them. The germline gives CDR1 GTSNPN, CDR2 SVGIG (reference sequence). CDR3 loop: CAWSVRGGPLQETQYF. The DNA of the CDR3 is TGTGCCTGGAGTGTAAGGGGGGGGCCTCTCCAAGAGACCCAGTACTTC.

This chain uses TRBV2 with TRBJ2-1, with a weak D call TRBD1 (6 bases). CDR1 is SNHLY and CDR2 is FYNNEI in the germline V gene. Deletions cut 8 bases from V and 7 bases from J, with 9 bases between. The CDR3 sequence is 11 residues long. Here the CDR3 reads CASVQGNEQFF. The CDR3 region has the DNA TGTGCCAGCGTACAGGGAAATGAGCAGTTCTTC.

V usage is TRBV18 and J usage is TRBJ2-7; TRBD2 matches at 9 bases. The V gene's germline CDR1 is KGHSH and CDR2 LQKENI. V dropped 0 bases and J dropped 1; count of bases not matched to a gene: 13. This CDR3 spans 19 amino acids. CDR3 region: CASSPPWGLAGRASYEQYF. The CDR3, as DNA: TGTGCCAGCTCACCACCGTGGGGGCTAGCGGGAAGGGCGTCCTACGAGCAGTACTTC.

The chain has TRBV28 and TRBJ1-2; weak D call: TRBD1 (6 bases). CDR1 and CDR2 (germline): MDHEN, SYDVKM. Trimming stripped 8 bases from V and 3 bases from J, with 13 bases between. There are 13 residues in the CDR3. The CDR3, as DNA: TGTGCCAGCTCGACACGGACAGACTATGGCTACACCTTC. Translating it yields CASSTRTDYGYTF.

The chain has TRBV10-2 and TRBJ2-7, with 15 positions matching TRBD2. CDR1 is WSHSY, CDR2 SAAADI, per germline. This CDR3 has 15 amino acids. V gave up 6 bases and J gave up 2 bases; unmatched junction bases: 2. CDR3 protein: CASRGLAGGTYEQYF. The DNA of the CDR3 is TGCGCCAGCAGGGGACTAGCGGGAGGTACCTACGAGCAGTACTTC.

The J gene is TRBJ2-1, the V gene TRBV6-4, with 8 bases matching TRBD2. Unmatched junction bases numbered 3, after V lost 3 bases and J lost 2 bases. This CDR3 is 15 amino acids long. Germline V gene sequence: CDR1 MRHNA, CDR2 SNTAGT. CDR3 DNA: TGTGCCAGCAGTGAAGAACTAGCGGCCTACAATGAGCAGTTCTTC. Its translation is CASSEELAAYNEQFF.

The V and J genes are TRBV13 and TRBJ2-7, with 9 positions matching TRBD2. Germline-derived CDR1 and CDR2 are PRHDT and FYEKMQ (reference sequence). There are 15 residues in the CDR3. V gave up 6 bases and J gave up 1 base; unmatched junction bases: 7. The DNA for the CDR3 is TGTGCCAGCAGTTATCGACTAGCGGAATCCTACGAGCAGTACTTC. Its translation: CASSYRLAESYEQYF.

The V call is TRBV2, the J call TRBJ1-1, with D possibly matching TRBD1 (5 bases). The CDR3 consists of 13 residues. With 7 bases removed from V and 0 bases from J, the gap between germline ends came to 9 bases. The germline V gene encodes CDR1 SNHLY and CDR2 FYNNEI. The CDR3 DNA sequence: TGTGCCAGCACCGGGGGGTTGAACACTGAAGCTTTCTTT. Translation: CASTGGLNTEAFF. Combining the CDR3 with reference TRBV2 and TRBJ1-1 gives the whole variable domain EPEVTQTPSHQVTQMGQEVILRCVPISNHLYFYWYRQILGQKVEFLVSFYNNEISEKSEIFDDQFSVERPDGSNFTLKIRSTKLEDSAMYFCASTGGLNTEAFFGQGTRLTVV.